Only a few counts were recorded for the clone carrying this T cell receptor (beta chain). The target antigen is unknown. The V gene lost 2 bases and the J gene lost 3 bases, with 17 bases spanning the gap. The CDR3 has 16 amino acids. The germline V gene has CDR1 SGHRS and CDR2 YFSETQ. This sample is drawn from a study of T cells in Graves' hyperthyroidism and ophthalmopathy. Study-wide background: Peripheral blood sampling occurred at initial diagnosis, before any treatment. Findings and caveats of the study: Most expanded thyroid clonotypes above 0.001 also appeared in blood. With a median lead of 6.5 months before onset, the model predicted ophthalmopathy.

RNA transcripts served as the template for amplifying TCR beta CDR3 regions. During a first-round RT-PCR of the TCR CDR3, the HTBI primer set was used. TCRdb used MiXCR to reprocess the multiplex PCR reads, holding one entry per CDR3 protein. This table has about 350,000 distinct CDR3 sequences, approximately 18% appearing once. Pregnant or lactating patients were excluded, as were those with uncontrolled infection or other autoimmune disease. This TCR was sampled from a woman between 35 and 50 years old with Graves' ophthalmopathy. Sample: blood. The genes are TRBV5-1 and TRBJ2-5; tentative D call: TRBD2 (6 bases). The CDR3 is CASSFGGPESEETQYF. DNA of the CDR3: TGCGCCAGCAGCTTCGGGGGACCCGAGTCAGAAGAGACCCAGTACTTC. The full variable domain, with the rest looked up from reference TRBV5-1 and TRBJ2-5, is KAGVTQTPRYLIKTRGQQVTLSCSPISGHRSVSWYQQTPGQGLQFLFEYFSETQRNKGNFPGRFSGRQFSNSRSEMNVSTLELGDSALYLCASSFGGPESEETQYFGPGTRLLVL.